These T cell receptor beta chains were read from a single sample in a study of T cell repertoires in ileal Crohn's disease. Method: immunoSEQ multiplex PCR; TCRdb's copy keeps in-frame clones and lacks some. This sample's table has some 38 clones. Sequencing was performed on ileal tissue. The source is an adult with Crohn's disease. Both conserved end residues are part of each CDR3. The D gene is left open where the match is weak.

v_call: TRBV5-1
j_call: TRBJ2-2
d_call: TRBD2
cdr3_nt: TGCGCCAGCAGCCCCGGACTAGCGGGAGTGTCCGGGGAGCTGTTTTTT
cdr3_aa: CASSPGLAGVSGELFF

v_call: TRBV9
j_call: TRBJ1-2
d_call: TRBD1
cdr3_nt: TGTGCCAGCACCCCCGGGACAGACTATGGCTACACCTTC
cdr3_aa: CASTPGTDYGYTF

v_call: TRBV6-5
j_call: TRBJ1-2
d_call: .
cdr3_nt: TGTGCCAGCAGCCTTAATAGACAGAACTATGGCTACACCTTC
cdr3_aa: CASSLNRQNYGYTF

v_call: TRBV29-1
j_call: TRBJ2-2
d_call: .
cdr3_nt: TGCAGCGTTGCGGGGACCACCGGGGAGCTGTTTTTT
cdr3_aa: CSVAGTTGELFF

v_call: TRBV5-4
j_call: TRBJ2-6
d_call: .
cdr3_nt: TGTGCCAGCGCCCATTACGTCCAGACAAAGTCGGGCCAACTCCTGACTTTC
cdr3_aa: CASAHYVQTKSGQLLTF

v_call: TRBV9
j_call: TRBJ2-3
d_call: .
cdr3_nt: TGTGCCAGCAGCGTGACTAGCACAGATACGCAGTATTTT
cdr3_aa: CASSVTSTDTQYF

v_call: TRBV2
j_call: TRBJ1-5
d_call: TRBD1
cdr3_nt: TGTGCCAGCAGTGAAGGACAGGGGATGGGCAATCAGCCCCAGCATTTT
cdr3_aa: CASSEGQGMGNQPQHF

v_call: TRBV5-4
j_call: TRBJ1-6
d_call: TRBD1
cdr3_nt: TGTGCCAGCAGTAAAGACAGGGCGAATTCACCCCTCCACTTT
cdr3_aa: CASSKDRANSPLHF

v_call: TRBV11-2
j_call: TRBJ1-6
d_call: .
cdr3_nt: TGTGCCAGCAGCTTTGGTCAGGGAAAACAAAATTCACCCCTCCACTTT
cdr3_aa: CASSFGQGKQNSPLHF

v_call: TRBV7-9
j_call: TRBJ2-4
d_call: TRBD2
cdr3_nt: TGTGCCAGCAGCTTAGGAGCGGGGCTAGCCAAAAACATTCAGTACTTC
cdr3_aa: CASSLGAGLAKNIQYF

v_call: TRBV7-9
j_call: TRBJ2-7
d_call: TRBD1
cdr3_nt: TGTGCCAGCAATCACGGAACAGGGGGCGAGCAGTACTTC
cdr3_aa: CASNHGTGGEQYF

v_call: TRBV27
j_call: TRBJ1-6
d_call: .
cdr3_nt: TGTGCCAGCAGGCCTTTTCGGGGCGGCAATTCACCCCTCCACTTT
cdr3_aa: CASRPFRGGNSPLHF

v_call: TRBV30
j_call: TRBJ2-3
d_call: .
cdr3_nt: TGTGCCTATCAGGCGGGAACAGATACGCAGTATTTT
cdr3_aa: CAYQAGTDTQYF

v_call: TRBV19
j_call: TRBJ2-4
d_call: .
cdr3_nt: TGTGCCAGTAGCGTGGGACTTAGTTTCGCCAAAAACATTCAGTACTTC
cdr3_aa: CASSVGLSFAKNIQYF

v_call: TRBV28
j_call: TRBJ1-1
d_call: .
cdr3_nt: TGTGCCAGCAACACCGTTGGCACTGAAGCTTTCTTT
cdr3_aa: CASNTVGTEAFF

v_call: TRBV9
j_call: TRBJ2-2
d_call: .
cdr3_nt: TGTGCCAGCAGCGTAGCCGATTCCGGGGAGCTGTTTTTT
cdr3_aa: CASSVADSGELFF